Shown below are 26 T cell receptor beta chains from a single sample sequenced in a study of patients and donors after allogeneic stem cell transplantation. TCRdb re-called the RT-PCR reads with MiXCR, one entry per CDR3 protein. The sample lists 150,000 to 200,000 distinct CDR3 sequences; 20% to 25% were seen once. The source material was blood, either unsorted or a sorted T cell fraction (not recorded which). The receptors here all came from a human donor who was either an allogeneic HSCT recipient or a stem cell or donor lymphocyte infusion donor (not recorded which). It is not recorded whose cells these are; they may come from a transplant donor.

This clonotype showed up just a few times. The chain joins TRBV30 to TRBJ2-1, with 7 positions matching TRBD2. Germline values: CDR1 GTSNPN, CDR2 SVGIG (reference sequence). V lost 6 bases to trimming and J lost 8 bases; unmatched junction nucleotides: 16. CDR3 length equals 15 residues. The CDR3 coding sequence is TGTGCCTGTCCCCCGAAGTCGGGAGGCCCTGATGAGCAGTTCTTC. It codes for CACPPKSGGPDEQFF.

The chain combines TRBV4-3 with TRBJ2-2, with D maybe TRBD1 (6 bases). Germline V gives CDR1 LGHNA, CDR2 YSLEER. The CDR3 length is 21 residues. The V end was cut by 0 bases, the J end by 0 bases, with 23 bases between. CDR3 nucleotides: TGCGCCAGCAGCCAAGATCACCGGCCGGACAGAACGTTCGCGAACACCGGGGAGCTGTTTTTT. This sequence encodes CASSQDHRPDRTFANTGELFF.

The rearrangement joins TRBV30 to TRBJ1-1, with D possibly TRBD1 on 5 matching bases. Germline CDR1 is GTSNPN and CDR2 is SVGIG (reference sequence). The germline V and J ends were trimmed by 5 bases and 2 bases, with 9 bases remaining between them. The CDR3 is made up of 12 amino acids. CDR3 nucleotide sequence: TGTGCCTGGGACAGTCTCAACACTGAAGCTTTCTTT. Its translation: CAWDSLNTEAFF.

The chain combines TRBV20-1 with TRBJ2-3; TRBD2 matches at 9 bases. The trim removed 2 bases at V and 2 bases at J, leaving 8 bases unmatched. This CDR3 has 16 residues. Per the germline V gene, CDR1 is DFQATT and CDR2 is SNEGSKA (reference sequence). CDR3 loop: CSARSRLAGTTDTQYF. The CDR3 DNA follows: TGCAGTGCTAGAAGCCGTCTAGCGGGGACCACAGATACGCAGTATTTT.

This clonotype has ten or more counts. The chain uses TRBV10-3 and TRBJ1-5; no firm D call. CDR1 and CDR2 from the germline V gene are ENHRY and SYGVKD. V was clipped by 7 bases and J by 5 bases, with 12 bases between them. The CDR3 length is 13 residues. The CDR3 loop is CAIKETPDQPQHF. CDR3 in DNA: TGTGCCATCAAGGAGACGCCTGATCAGCCCCAGCATTTT.

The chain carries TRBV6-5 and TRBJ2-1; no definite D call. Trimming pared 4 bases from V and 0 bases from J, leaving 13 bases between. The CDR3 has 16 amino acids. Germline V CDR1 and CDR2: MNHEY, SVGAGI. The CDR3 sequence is CASSSNPLNSYNEQFF. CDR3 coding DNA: TGTGCCAGCAGTTCCAACCCCCTCAACTCCTACAATGAGCAGTTCTTC.

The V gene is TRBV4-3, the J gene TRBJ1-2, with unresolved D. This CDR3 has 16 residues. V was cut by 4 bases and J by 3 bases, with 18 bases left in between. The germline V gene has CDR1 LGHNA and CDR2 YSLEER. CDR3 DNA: TGCGCCAGCAGCCCCCACGTCTGGGTCTACTACTATGGCTACACCTTC. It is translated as CASSPHVWVYYYGYTF.

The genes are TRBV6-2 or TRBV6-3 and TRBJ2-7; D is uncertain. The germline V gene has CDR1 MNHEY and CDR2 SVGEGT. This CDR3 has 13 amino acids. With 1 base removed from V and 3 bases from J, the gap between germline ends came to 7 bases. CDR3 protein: CASSYFGFYEQYF. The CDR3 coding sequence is TGTGCCAGCAGTTACTTTGGATTCTACGAGCAGTACTTC.

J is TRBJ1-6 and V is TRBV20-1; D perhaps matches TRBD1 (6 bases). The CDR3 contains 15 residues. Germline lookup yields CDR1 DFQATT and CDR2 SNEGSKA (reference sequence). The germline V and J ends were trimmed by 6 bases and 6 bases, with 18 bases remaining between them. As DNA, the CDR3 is TGCAGTGCCTCCCCCGGGGACACAAGTAATTCACCCCTCCACTTT. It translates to CSASPGDTSNSPLHF.

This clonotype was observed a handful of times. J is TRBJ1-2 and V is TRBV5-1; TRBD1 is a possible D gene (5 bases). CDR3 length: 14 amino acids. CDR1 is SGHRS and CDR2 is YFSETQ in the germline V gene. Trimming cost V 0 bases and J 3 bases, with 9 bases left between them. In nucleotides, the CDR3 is TGCGCCAGCAGCTTGGGACAGCTCCACTATGGCTACACCTTC. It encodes CASSLGQLHYGYTF. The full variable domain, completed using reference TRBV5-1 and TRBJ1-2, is KAGVTQTPRYLIKTRGQQVTLSCSPISGHRSVSWYQQTPGQGLQFLFEYFSETQRNKGNFPGRFSGRQFSNSRSEMNVSTLELGDSALYLCASSLGQLHYGYTFGSGTRLTVV.

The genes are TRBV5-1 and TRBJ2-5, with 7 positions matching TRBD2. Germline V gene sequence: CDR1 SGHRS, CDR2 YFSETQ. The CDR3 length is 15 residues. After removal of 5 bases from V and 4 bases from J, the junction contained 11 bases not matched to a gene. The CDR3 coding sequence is TGCGCCAGCAGGAAGAGCGGGGAGAGTGGAGAGACCCAGTACTTC. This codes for CASRKSGESGETQYF. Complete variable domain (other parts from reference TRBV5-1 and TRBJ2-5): KAGVTQTPRYLIKTRGQQVTLSCSPISGHRSVSWYQQTPGQGLQFLFEYFSETQRNKGNFPGRFSGRQFSNSRSEMNVSTLELGDSALYLCASRKSGESGETQYFGPGTRLLVL.

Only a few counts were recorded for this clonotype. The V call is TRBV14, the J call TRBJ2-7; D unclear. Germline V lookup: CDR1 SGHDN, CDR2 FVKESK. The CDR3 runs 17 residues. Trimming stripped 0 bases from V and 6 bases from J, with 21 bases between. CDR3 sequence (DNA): TGTGCCAGCAGCCAAGAGTATTTCTGGGGTCCGCCTTCCGAGCAGTACTTC. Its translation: CASSQEYFWGPPSEQYF. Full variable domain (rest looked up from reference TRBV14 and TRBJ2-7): EAGVTQFPSHSVIEKGQTVTLRCDPISGHDNLYWYRRVMGKEIKFLLHFVKESKQDESGMPNNRFLAERTGGTYSTLKVQPAELEDSGVYFCASSQEYFWGPPSEQYFGPGTRLTVT.

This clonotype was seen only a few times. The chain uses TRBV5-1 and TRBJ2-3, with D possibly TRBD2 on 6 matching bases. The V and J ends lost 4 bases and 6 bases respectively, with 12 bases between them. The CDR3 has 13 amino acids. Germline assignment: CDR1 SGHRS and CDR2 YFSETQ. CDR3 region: CASSTGGSDTQYF. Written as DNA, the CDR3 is TGCGCCAGCAGCACCGGGGGTTCGGATACGCAGTATTTT.

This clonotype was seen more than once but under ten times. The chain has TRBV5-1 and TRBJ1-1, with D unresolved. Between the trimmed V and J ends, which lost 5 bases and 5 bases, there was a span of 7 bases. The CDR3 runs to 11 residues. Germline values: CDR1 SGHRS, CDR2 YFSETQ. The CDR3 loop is CASREGTEAFF. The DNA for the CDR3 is TGCGCCAGCAGGGAAGGGACTGAAGCTTTCTTT.

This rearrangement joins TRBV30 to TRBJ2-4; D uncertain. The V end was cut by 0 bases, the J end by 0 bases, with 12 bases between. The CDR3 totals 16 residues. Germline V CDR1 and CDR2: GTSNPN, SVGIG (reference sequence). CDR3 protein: CAWSVLPNLAKNIQYF. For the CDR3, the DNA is TGTGCCTGGAGTGTACTGCCAAATTTAGCCAAAAACATTCAGTACTTC.

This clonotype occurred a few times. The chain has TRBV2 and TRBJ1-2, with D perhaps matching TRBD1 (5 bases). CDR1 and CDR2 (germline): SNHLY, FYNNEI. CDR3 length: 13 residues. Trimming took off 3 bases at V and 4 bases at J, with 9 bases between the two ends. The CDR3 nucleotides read TGTGCCAGCAGTGATCAGGGAAGCTATGGCTACACCTTC. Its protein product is CASSDQGSYGYTF.

The chain's CDR3 is CASSPYMPTVYGYTF. Written as DNA, the CDR3 is TGTGCCAGCAGTCCATACATGCCTACCGTCTATGGCTACACCTTC. V and J are TRBV12-3 or TRBV12-4 and TRBJ1-2; D is undetermined. Trimming removed 5 bases at V and 4 bases at J, with 17 bases between. The CDR3 extends over 15 amino acids.

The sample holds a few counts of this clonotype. The CDR3: CAISGPSSNTEAFF. CDR3 in DNA: TGTGCCATCAGTGGGCCTTCCTCGAACACTGAAGCTTTCTTT. The chain is built from TRBV10-3 and TRBJ1-1; unclear D gene. Trimming pared 4 bases from V and 1 base from J, leaving 10 bases between. CDR3 length: 14 amino acids. Germline V gene lookup returns CDR1 ENHRY and CDR2 SYGVKD.

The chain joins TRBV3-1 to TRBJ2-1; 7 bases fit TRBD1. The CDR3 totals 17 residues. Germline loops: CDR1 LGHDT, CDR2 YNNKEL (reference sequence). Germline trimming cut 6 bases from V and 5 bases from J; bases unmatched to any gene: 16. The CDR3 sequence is CASSLRGGTETNNEQFF. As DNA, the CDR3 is TGTGCCAGCAGTCTCAGAGGGGGCACCGAAACTAACAATGAGCAGTTCTTC.

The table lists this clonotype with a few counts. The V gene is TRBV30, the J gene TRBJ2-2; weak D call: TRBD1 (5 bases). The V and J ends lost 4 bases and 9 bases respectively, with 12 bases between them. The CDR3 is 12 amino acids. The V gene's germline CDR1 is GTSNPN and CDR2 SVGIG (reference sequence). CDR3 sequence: CAWTGIGWELFF. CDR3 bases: TGTGCCTGGACAGGGATCGGTTGGGAGCTGTTTTTT. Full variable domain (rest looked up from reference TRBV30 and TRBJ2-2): SQTIHQWPATLVQPVGSPLSLECTVEGTSNPNLYWYRQAAGRGLQLLFYSVGIGQISSEVPQNLSASRPQDRQFILSSKKLLLSDSGFYLCAWTGIGWELFFGEGSRLTVL.

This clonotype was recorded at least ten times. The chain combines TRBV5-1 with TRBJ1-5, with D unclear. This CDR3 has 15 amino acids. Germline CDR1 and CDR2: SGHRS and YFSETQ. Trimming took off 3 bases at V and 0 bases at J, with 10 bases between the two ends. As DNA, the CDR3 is TGCGCCAGCAGCTCTGGCGGTAATAGCAATCAGCCCCAGCATTTT. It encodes CASSSGGNSNQPQHF.

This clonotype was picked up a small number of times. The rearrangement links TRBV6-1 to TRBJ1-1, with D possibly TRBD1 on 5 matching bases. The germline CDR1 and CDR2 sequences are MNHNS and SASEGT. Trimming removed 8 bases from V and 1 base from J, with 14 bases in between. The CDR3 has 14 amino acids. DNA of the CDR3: TGTGCCAGCTTCCGGGGCAGCGGGAACACTGAAGCTTTCTTT. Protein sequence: CASFRGSGNTEAFF.

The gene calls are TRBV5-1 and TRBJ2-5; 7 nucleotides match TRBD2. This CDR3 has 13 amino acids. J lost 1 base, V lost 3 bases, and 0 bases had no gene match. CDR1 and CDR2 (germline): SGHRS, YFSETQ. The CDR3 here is CASSWTSQETQYF. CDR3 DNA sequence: TGCGCCAGCAGCTGGACTAGCCAAGAGACCCAGTACTTC.

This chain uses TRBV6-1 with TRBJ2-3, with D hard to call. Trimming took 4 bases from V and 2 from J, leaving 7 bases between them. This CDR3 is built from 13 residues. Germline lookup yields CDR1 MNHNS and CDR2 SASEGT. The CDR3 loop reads CASSVRSTDTQYF. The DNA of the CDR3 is TGTGCCAGCAGTGTTCGATCCACAGATACGCAGTATTTT.

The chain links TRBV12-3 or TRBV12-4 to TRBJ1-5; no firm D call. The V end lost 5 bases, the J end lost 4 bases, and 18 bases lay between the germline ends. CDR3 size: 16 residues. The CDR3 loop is CASSLLAGASNQPQHF. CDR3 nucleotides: TGTGCCAGCAGTCTCCTGGCAGGCGCGAGTAATCAGCCCCAGCATTTT.

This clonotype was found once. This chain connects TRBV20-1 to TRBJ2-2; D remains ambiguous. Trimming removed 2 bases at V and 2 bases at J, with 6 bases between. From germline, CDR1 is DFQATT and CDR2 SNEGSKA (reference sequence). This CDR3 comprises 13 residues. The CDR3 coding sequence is TGCAGTGCTAGAACCGTCAACACCGGGGAGCTGTTTTTT. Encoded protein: CSARTVNTGELFF.